A selection of T cell receptor beta chains follows, all from one sample in a study of T-cell memory formation after mild COVID-19. From the 5' RACE reads, TCRdb called clonotypes with MiXCR, one entry per CDR3 protein. The repertoire holds fewer than 650,000 distinct CDR3 sequences, with about 22% as singletons. The source material was PBMCs or a T cell subset sorted from them (not recorded which). These receptor sequences come from an adult woman who had mild COVID-19 (a few samples of this study predate the infection). Cell type and time point are not known. The CDR3 runs from the conserved cysteine through the conserved F or W. Fields, in order: J gene, V gene, CDR3 protein.

J: TRBJ2-7; V: TRBV5-6; CDR3: CASSLDWRGEQYF
J: TRBJ2-3; V: TRBV18; CDR3: CASSMDSISDTQYF
J: TRBJ2-1; V: TRBV9; CDR3: CASSVAHNEQFF
J: TRBJ2-1; V: TRBV10-3; CDR3: CAISESGLADTNEQFF
J: TRBJ2-2; V: TRBV20-1; CDR3: CSARGDGPNTGELFF
J: TRBJ2-3; V: TRBV25-1; CDR3: CASSELDTDTQYF
J: TRBJ1-1; V: TRBV12-3/TRBV12-4; CDR3: CASSSPGGGTEAFF
J: TRBJ2-7; V: TRBV29-1; CDR3: CSVEGHRERPYEQYF
J: TRBJ1-5; V: TRBV30; CDR3: CAWGKRGRREPQHF
J: TRBJ2-2; V: TRBV5-4; CDR3: CASSTDRGSGELFF
J: TRBJ2-7; V: TRBV6-5; CDR3: CASSPDRGTSYEQYF
J: TRBJ2-1; V: TRBV7-2; CDR3: CASSLGAGAPQAEQFF
J: TRBJ2-3; V: TRBV6-6; CDR3: CASRLATDTQYF
J: TRBJ2-2; V: TRBV3-1; CDR3: CASSPEAPTSNTGELFF